This T cell receptor beta chain derives from a study of control samples from healthy donors and cancer patients. Trimming pared 6 bases from V and 1 base from J, leaving 21 bases between. The CDR3 has 17 amino acids. The germline gives CDR1 MDHEN, CDR2 SYDVKM. Only a few counts were recorded for this clone. The repertoire was sequenced with immunoSEQ multiplex PCR; TCRdb's copy has only in-frame clones and lacks some. This table holds approximately 150,000 clones, over 85% found once. The chain has TRBV28 and TRBJ1-1; possible D gene TRBD1, 5 bases. This sequence originates from a man between 18 and 35 years old in good health. What was sequenced was blood. In DNA form, the CDR3 reads TGTGCCAGCAGCCCACGGCGGGGGAAGGGGTCGAACACTGAAGCTTTCTTT. Its translation is CASSPRRGKGSNTEAFF.